The TCR beta chain under discussion was sequenced for a study of T cells in Graves' hyperthyroidism and ophthalmopathy. At the level of the study: Peripheral blood was obtained at initial diagnosis, preceding any treatment.

Regarding the study as a whole: Ophthalmopathy got predicted by the model a median about 6.5 months before its onset. Appearing also in blood were most of the thyroid clonotypes expanded above 0.001.

More than 8.5 ml of fresh peripheral blood supplied the PBMCs. At least ten counts were recorded for this clonotype. Its cognate antigen is unknown. Germline lookup yields CDR1 KGHSH and CDR2 LQKENI. Trimming took off 6 bases at V and 2 bases at J, with 14 bases between the two ends. This CDR3 is 14 amino acids long. Researchers took RNA transcripts and amplified the TCR beta CDR3 regions from them. First-round RT-PCR of the TCR CDR3 relied on the HTBI primer set. TCRdb fed the multiplex PCR reads into MiXCR, producing one record per CDR3 protein. Among about 350,000 distinct CDR3 sequences, roughly 13% were seen once, and the ten largest hold roughly 35%.

Sequencing was done on a sample of blood. V and J are TRBV18 and TRBJ2-7; the D gene is possibly TRBD1 (6 bases). The TCR sequence derives from a woman aged 40 to 49 with Graves' ophthalmopathy. The CDR3 nucleotides read TGTGCCAGCTCCCCCGGCCAGGGGACCTACGAGCAGTACTTC. This gives the protein CASSPGQGTYEQYF.